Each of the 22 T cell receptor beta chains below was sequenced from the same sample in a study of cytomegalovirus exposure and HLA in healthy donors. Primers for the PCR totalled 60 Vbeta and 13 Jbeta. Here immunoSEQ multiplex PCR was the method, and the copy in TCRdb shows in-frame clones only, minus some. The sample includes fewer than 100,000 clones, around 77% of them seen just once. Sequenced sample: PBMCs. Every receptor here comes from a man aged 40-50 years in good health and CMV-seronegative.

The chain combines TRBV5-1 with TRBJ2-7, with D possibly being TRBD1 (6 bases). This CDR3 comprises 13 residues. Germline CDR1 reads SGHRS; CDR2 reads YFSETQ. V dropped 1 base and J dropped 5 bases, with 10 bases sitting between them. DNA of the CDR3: TGCGCCAGCAGCTTGACAGGGCGAGACGAGCAGTACTTC. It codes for CASSLTGRDEQYF.

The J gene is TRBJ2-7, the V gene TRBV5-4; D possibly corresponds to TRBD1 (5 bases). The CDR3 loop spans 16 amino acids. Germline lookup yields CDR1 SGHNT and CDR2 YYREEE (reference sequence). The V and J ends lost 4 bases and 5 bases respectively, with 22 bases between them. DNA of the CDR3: TGTGCCAGCAGCCCCCAAGGTGCCAGGGTTGACCACGAGCAGTACTTC. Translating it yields CASSPQGARVDHEQYF. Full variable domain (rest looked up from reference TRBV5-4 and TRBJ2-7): ETGVTQSPTHLIKTRGQQVTLRCSSQSGHNTVSWYQQALGQGPQFIFQYYREEENGRGNFPPRFSGLQFPNYSSELNVNALELDDSALYLCASSPQGARVDHEQYFGPGTRLTVT.

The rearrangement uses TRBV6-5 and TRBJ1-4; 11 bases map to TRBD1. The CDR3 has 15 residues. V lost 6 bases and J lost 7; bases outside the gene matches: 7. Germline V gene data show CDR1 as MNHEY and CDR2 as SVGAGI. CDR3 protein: CASRRDRGEGEKLFF. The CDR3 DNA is TGTGCCAGCAGAAGGGACAGGGGGGAGGGTGAAAAACTGTTTTTT.

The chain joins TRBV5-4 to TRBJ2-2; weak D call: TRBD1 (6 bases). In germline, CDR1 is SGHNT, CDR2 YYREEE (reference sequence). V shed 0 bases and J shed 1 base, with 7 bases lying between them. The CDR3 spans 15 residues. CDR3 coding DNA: TGTGCCAGCAGCTTGGGGACAGTGAACACCGGGGAGCTGTTTTTT. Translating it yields CASSLGTVNTGELFF.

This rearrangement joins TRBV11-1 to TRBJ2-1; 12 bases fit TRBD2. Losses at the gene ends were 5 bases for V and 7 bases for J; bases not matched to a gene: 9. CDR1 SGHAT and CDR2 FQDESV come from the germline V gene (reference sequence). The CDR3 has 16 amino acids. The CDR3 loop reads CASSLLAGGPINEQFF. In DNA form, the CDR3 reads TGTGCCAGCAGCCTCCTAGCGGGGGGGCCAATAAATGAGCAGTTCTTC.

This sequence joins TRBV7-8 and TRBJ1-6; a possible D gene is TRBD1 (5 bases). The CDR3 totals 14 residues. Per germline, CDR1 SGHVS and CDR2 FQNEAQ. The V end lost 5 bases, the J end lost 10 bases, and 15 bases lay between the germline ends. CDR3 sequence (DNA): TGTGCCAGCAGCAAAACCGGGACTGTCTCACCCCTCCACTTT. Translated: CASSKTGTVSPLHF.

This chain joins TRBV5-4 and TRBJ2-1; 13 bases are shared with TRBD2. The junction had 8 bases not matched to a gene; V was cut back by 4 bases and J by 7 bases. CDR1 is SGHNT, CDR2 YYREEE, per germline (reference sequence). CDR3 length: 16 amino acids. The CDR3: CASSTRTSGSGNEQFF. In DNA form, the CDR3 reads TGTGCCAGCAGCACCCGGACTAGCGGGAGTGGTAATGAGCAGTTCTTC. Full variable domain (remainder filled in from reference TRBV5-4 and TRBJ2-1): ETGVTQSPTHLIKTRGQQVTLRCSSQSGHNTVSWYQQALGQGPQFIFQYYREEENGRGNFPPRFSGLQFPNYSSELNVNALELDDSALYLCASSTRTSGSGNEQFFGPGTRLTVL.

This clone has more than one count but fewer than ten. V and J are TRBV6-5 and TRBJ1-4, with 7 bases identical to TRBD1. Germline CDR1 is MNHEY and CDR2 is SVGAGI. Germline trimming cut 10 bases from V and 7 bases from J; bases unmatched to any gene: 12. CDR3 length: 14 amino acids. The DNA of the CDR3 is TGTGCCACTTCCCGACAGGGCTGGGGTGAAAAACTGTTTTTT. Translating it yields CATSRQGWGEKLFF.

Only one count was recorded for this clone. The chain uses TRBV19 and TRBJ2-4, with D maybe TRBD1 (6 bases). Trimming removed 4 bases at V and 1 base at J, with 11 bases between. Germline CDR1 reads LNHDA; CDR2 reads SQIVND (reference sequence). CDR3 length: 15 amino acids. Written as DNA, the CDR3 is TGTGCCAGTAGTACCCTTCAGGGGGCCAAAAACATTCAGTACTTC. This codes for CASSTLQGAKNIQYF. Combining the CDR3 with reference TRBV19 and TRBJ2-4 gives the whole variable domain DGGITQSPKYLFRKEGQNVTLSCEQNLNHDAMYWYRQDPGQGLRLIYYSQIVNDFQKGDIAEGYSVSREKKESFPLTVTSAQKNPTAFYLCASSTLQGAKNIQYFGAGTRLSVL.

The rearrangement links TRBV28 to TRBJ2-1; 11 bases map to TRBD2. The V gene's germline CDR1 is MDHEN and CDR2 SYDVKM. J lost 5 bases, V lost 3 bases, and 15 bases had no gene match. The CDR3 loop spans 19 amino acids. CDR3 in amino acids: CASSLWVTSGEGVHNEQFF. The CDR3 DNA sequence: TGTGCCAGCAGTTTGTGGGTGACTAGCGGGGAGGGAGTCCACAATGAGCAGTTCTTC.

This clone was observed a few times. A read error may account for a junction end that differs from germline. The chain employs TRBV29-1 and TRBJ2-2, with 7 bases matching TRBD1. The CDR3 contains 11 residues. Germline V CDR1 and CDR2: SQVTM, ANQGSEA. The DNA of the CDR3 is TGCAGCGACAGGGGACACCGGGGAGCTGTTTTT. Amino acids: CSDRGHRGAVF.

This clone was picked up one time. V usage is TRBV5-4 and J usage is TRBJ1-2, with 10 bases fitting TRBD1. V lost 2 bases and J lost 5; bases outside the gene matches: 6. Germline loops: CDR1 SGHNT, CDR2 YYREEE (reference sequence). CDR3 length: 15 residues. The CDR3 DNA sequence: TGTGCCAGCAGCTTCTCTGGGACAGGGGTGTATGGCTACACCTTC. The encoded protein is CASSFSGTGVYGYTF. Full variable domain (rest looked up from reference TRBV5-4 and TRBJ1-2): ETGVTQSPTHLIKTRGQQVTLRCSSQSGHNTVSWYQQALGQGPQFIFQYYREEENGRGNFPPRFSGLQFPNYSSELNVNALELDDSALYLCASSFSGTGVYGYTFGSGTRLTVV.

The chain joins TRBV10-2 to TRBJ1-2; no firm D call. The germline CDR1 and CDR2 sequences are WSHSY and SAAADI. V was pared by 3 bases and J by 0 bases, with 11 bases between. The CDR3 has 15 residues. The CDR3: CASSDLGGPNYGYTF. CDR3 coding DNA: TGCGCCAGCAGTGACCTAGGAGGACCTAACTATGGCTACACCTTC.

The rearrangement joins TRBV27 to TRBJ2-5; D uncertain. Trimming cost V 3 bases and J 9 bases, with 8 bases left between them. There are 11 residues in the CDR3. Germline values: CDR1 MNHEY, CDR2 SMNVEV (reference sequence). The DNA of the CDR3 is TGTGCCAGCAGTTTGAGGAGCGCCCAGTACTTC. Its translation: CASSLRSAQYF.

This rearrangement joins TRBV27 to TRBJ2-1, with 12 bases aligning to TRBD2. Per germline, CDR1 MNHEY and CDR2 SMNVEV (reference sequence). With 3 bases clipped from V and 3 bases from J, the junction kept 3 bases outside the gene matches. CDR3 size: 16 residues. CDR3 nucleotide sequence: TGTGCCAGCAGTTTGCTGACTAGCGGGGGCTACAATGAGCAGTTCTTC. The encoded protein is CASSLLTSGGYNEQFF.

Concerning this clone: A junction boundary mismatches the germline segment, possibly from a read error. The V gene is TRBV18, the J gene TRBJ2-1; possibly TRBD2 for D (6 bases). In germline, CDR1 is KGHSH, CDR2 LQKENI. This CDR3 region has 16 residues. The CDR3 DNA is TGTGCCAGCCCACCAAGGCGGGGCCTTTCCTACAATGAGCAGTTCTTC. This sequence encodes CASPPRRGLSYNEQFF.

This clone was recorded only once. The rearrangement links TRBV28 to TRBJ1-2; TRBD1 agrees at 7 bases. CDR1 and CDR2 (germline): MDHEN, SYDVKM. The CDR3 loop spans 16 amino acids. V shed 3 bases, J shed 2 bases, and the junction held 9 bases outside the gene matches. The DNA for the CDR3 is TGTGCCAGCAGTTTGTGGAAGGGGGCAGAAAACTATGGCTACACCTTC. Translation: CASSLWKGAENYGYTF.

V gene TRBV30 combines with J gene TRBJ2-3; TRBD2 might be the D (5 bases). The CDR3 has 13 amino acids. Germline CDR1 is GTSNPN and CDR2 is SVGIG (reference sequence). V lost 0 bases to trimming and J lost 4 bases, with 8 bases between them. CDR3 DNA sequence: TGTGCCTGGAGTGTAAGCGGTTCAGATACGCAGTATTTT. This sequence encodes CAWSVSGSDTQYF.

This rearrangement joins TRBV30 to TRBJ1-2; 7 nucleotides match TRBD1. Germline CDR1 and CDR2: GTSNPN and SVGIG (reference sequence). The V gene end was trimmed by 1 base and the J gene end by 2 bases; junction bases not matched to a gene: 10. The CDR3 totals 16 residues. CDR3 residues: CAWSDLPGQKNYGYTF. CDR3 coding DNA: TGTGCCTGGAGTGATTTACCGGGACAGAAAAACTATGGCTACACCTTC.

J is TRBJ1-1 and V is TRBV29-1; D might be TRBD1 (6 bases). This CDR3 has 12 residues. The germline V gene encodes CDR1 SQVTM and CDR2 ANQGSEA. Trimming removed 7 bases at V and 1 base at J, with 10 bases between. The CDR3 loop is CSATQGNTEAFF. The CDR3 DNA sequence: TGCAGCGCTACACAGGGGAACACTGAAGCTTTCTTT. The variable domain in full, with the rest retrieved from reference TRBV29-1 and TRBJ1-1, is SAVISQKPSRDICQRGTSLTIQCQVDSQVTMMFWYRQQPGQSLTLIATANQGSEATYESGFVIDKFPISRPNLTFSTLTVSNMSPEDSSIYLCSATQGNTEAFFGQGTRLTVV.

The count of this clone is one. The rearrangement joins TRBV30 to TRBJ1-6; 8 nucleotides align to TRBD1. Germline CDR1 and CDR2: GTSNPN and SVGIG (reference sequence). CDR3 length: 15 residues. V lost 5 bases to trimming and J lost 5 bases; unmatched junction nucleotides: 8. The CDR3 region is CAWGDRSLDNSPLHF. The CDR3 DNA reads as TGTGCCTGGGGGGACAGGTCTTTGGATAATTCACCCCTCCACTTT.

As DNA, the CDR3 is TGTGCCACCAGCAGGGGACTTGGGGCCGGGGAGGCGGCCCTCCACTTT. As protein: CATSRGLGAGEAALHF. The chain uses TRBV15 and TRBJ1-6; TRBD1 might be the D (5 bases). This CDR3 comprises 16 residues. With 3 bases removed from V and 14 bases from J, the gap between germline ends came to 23 bases. Germline CDR1 reads LNHNV; CDR2 reads YYDKDF (reference sequence).